Presented here are 23 T cell receptor beta chains from one specimen sequenced in a study of blood T cell repertoires in COVID-19. Data came from immunoSEQ multiplex PCR; TCRdb stores just in-frame clones and leaves some out. The sample gives a few hundred thousand clones, approximately 90% of which show up once; about 0.83% is in the top ten. The specimen sequenced was PBMCs or T cells enriched from blood (not recorded which). The receptors come from a woman in her forties who had been exposed to COVID-19.

The V call is TRBV6-2 or TRBV6-3, the J call TRBJ2-2; tentatively, D is TRBD2 (6 bases). The CDR3 consists of 17 residues. Trimming took 0 bases from V and 4 from J, leaving 15 bases between them. In germline, CDR1 is MNHEY, CDR2 SVGEGT. In DNA, the CDR3 is TGTGCCAGCAGTTACTCGGGGTATCCTAGCGCCACCGGGGAGCTGTTTTTT. Translating gives CASSYSGYPSATGELFF.

This clone counts as medium-sized. The rearrangement links TRBV6-4 to TRBJ2-1; 7 bases match TRBD1. V lost 6 bases to trimming and J lost 0 bases; unmatched junction nucleotides: 2. This CDR3 region has 14 residues. From germline, CDR1 is MRHNA and CDR2 SNTAGT. CDR3 coding DNA: TGTGCCAGCAGCCGGGACAGCTCCTACAATGAGCAGTTCTTC. This encodes CASSRDSSYNEQFF.

J is TRBJ2-7 and V is TRBV15; 9 bases match TRBD1. Germline V CDR1 and CDR2: LNHNV, YYDKDF (reference sequence). Losses at the gene ends were 1 base for V and 2 bases for J; bases not matched to a gene: 3. CDR3 length: 15 residues. CDR3 protein: CATSRGGTGTYEQYF. The CDR3 region has the DNA TGTGCCACCAGCAGAGGGGGGACAGGGACCTACGAGCAGTACTTC.

The chain carries TRBV19 and TRBJ1-4, with TRBD1 as a possible D gene (6 bases). This CDR3 region has 13 residues. Trimming cost V 9 bases and J 6 bases, with 14 bases left between them. Germline V lookup: CDR1 LNHDA, CDR2 SQIVND (reference sequence). CDR3 loop: CASRTVNDEKLFF. CDR3 DNA sequence: TGTGCCAGCAGGACAGTGAACGATGAAAAACTGTTTTTT.

This chain connects TRBV5-1 to TRBJ2-1, with a weak D call TRBD2 (6 bases). The V end was cut by 3 bases, the J end by 4 bases, with 17 bases between. The CDR3 is 16 residues long. The germline V gene encodes CDR1 SGHRS and CDR2 YFSETQ. The CDR3 sequence: CASSSGPSDLYNEQFF. The CDR3 coding sequence is TGCGCCAGCAGCTCGGGACCTAGCGACCTTTACAATGAGCAGTTCTTC.

The chain is built from TRBV9 and TRBJ1-3; 9 nucleotides agree with TRBD1. The V and J ends lost 2 bases and 2 bases, in that order; junction bases with no gene match: 5. This CDR3 comprises 16 residues. The germline gives CDR1 SGDLS, CDR2 YYNGEE. The DNA for the CDR3 is TGTGCCAGCAGCGTGGGACAGGGAGGTCCTGGAAACACCATATATTTT. Its translation is CASSVGQGGPGNTIYF.

V gene TRBV2 combines with J gene TRBJ2-3, with 10 bases lining up with TRBD2. The junction had 13 bases not matched to a gene; V was cut back by 8 bases and J by 2 bases. CDR3 length: 17 amino acids. The germline V gene encodes CDR1 SNHLY and CDR2 FYNNEI. The CDR3 region has the DNA TGTGCCAGCTCCAAAGCGGGAGGGACAGGCCTCACAGATACGCAGTATTTT. Residues: CASSKAGGTGLTDTQYF.

The J gene is TRBJ1-2, the V gene TRBV23-1; possibly TRBD1 for D (6 bases). TRBV23-1 is marked as an open reading frame, function uncertain. V lost 2 bases and J 3 bases, leaving 16 bases between the germline ends. The CDR3 sequence is 16 residues long. DNA of the CDR3: TGCGCCAGCAGTCAACTAGGGGACACTCTCTACTATGGCTACACCTTC. This gives the protein CASSQLGDTLYYGYTF.

This rearrangement joins TRBV6-5 to TRBJ1-2; D is perhaps TRBD1 (6 bases). CDR1 is MNHEY, CDR2 SVGAGI, per germline. V was cut by 6 bases and J by 1 base, with 12 bases left in between. The CDR3 is made up of 14 amino acids. The CDR3 region is CASSRTEINYGYTF. CDR3 DNA sequence: TGTGCCAGCAGCCGGACAGAAATTAACTATGGCTACACCTTC.

This clone was observed a few times. For the CDR3, the DNA is TGTGCCAGCAGGGCAGGGTTTGCAACTAATGAAAAACTGTTTTTT. Protein product: CASRAGFATNEKLFF. V gene TRBV2 combines with J gene TRBJ1-4; TRBD1 might be the D (5 bases). The CDR3 is 15 amino acids. Trimming left V 6 bases short and J 0 bases short, with 11 bases between. CDR1 and CDR2 (germline): SNHLY, FYNNEI.

The chain carries TRBV5-5 and TRBJ1-4; TRBD1 is a possible D gene (5 bases). The CDR3 covers 17 residues. With 2 bases removed from V and 1 base from J, the gap between germline ends came to 15 bases. Germline V gene sequence: CDR1 SGHKS, CDR2 YYEKEE (reference sequence). For the CDR3, the DNA is TGTGCCAGCAGCTTACTACCGGGTAGGGGAACTAATGAAAAACTGTTTTTT. Translating gives CASSLLPGRGTNEKLFF.

The J gene is TRBJ2-7, the V gene TRBV12-5, with D possibly being TRBD2 (6 bases). Trimming cost V 5 bases and J 4 bases, with 12 bases left between them. The CDR3 has 13 residues. Germline V gene lookup returns CDR1 LGHNT and CDR2 FRNRAP. CDR3: CASGPGLTYEQYF. The CDR3 nucleotides read TGTGCTAGTGGTCCGGGACTGACTTACGAGCAGTACTTC.

The rearrangement joins TRBV5-1 to TRBJ2-7; D uncertain. Trimming took off 0 bases at V and 7 bases at J, with 11 bases between the two ends. CDR1 is SGHRS, CDR2 YFSETQ, per germline. The CDR3 loop spans 13 amino acids. In DNA, the CDR3 is TGCGCCAGCAGCTTGGCCCCCCCCTTTGAGCAGTACTTC. It specifies CASSLAPPFEQYF.

The V and J genes are TRBV7-2 and TRBJ2-7; 9 bases agree with TRBD1. Germline V gene lookup returns CDR1 SGHTA and CDR2 FQGNSA. This CDR3 has 16 amino acids. After removal of 5 bases from V and 6 bases from J, the junction contained 14 bases not matched to a gene. CDR3 DNA sequence: TGTGCCAGCAGCGCCAATACCGGGACAGGGACCATCGAGCAGTACTTC. The encoded protein is CASSANTGTGTIEQYF. Combining the CDR3 with reference TRBV7-2 and TRBJ2-7 gives the whole variable domain GAGVSQSPSNKVTEKGKDVELRCDPISGHTALYWYRQSLGQGLEFLIYFQGNSAPDKSGLPSDRFSAERTGGSVSTLTIQRTQQEDSAVYLCASSANTGTGTIEQYFGPGTRLTVT.

The table lists this clone with a few counts. This chain links TRBV18 with TRBJ1-2, with 7 bases lining up with TRBD1. The junction had 8 bases not matched to a gene; V was cut back by 4 bases and J by 0 bases. Germline CDR1 is KGHSH and CDR2 is LQKENI. This CDR3 spans 16 amino acids. The CDR3 here is CASSLAGQSSNYGYTF. The CDR3 DNA sequence: TGTGCCAGCTCACTCGCGGGACAGTCTTCTAACTATGGCTACACCTTC.

V usage is TRBV19 and J usage is TRBJ1-4; TRBD1 matches 7 bases. Germline V gene sequence: CDR1 LNHDA, CDR2 SQIVND (reference sequence). The junction had 21 bases not matched to a gene; V was cut back by 6 bases and J by 5 bases. The CDR3 is made up of 19 amino acids. The CDR3 reads CASSSRRAYRGGGNEKLFF. The CDR3 DNA follows: TGTGCCAGTAGCTCCCGCCGGGCCTACAGGGGCGGTGGCAATGAAAAACTGTTTTTT.

The chain employs TRBV19 and TRBJ1-5, with TRBD1 identical over 10 bases. CDR1 is LNHDA, CDR2 SQIVND, per germline (reference sequence). The length of the CDR3 is 19 residues. Germline trimming cut 4 bases from V and 2 bases from J; bases unmatched to any gene: 14. CDR3 residues: CASSTARWTGGIGNQPQHF. For the CDR3, the DNA is TGTGCCAGTAGTACCGCCCGTTGGACAGGGGGGATCGGCAATCAGCCCCAGCATTTT.

This clone was picked up a small number of times. V usage is TRBV20-1 and J usage is TRBJ2-5; weak D call: TRBD1 (6 bases). The germline V gene has CDR1 DFQATT and CDR2 SNEGSKA (reference sequence). V lost 6 bases and J 5 bases, leaving 10 bases between the germline ends. The CDR3 runs 11 residues. The CDR3 is CSAHRGETQYF. The CDR3 bases are TGCAGTGCCCATAGGGGGGAGACCCAGTACTTC.

The V and J genes are TRBV15 and TRBJ1-5, with 10 positions matching TRBD1. The CDR3 is 14 amino acids. V shed 11 bases and J 3 bases; nucleotides not matched to a gene: 7. The germline V gene has CDR1 LNHNV and CDR2 YYDKDF (reference sequence). CDR3 sequence reads: CASGTGAHNQPQHF. CDR3 nucleotide sequence: TGTGCCTCAGGGACAGGGGCGCACAATCAGCCCCAGCATTTT.

CDR3 region: CASSPDRGPGNTIYF. Written as DNA, the CDR3 is TGTGCCAGCTCACCAGACAGGGGGCCAGGAAACACCATATATTTT. The rearrangement links TRBV18 to TRBJ1-3; TRBD1 matches 10 bases. This CDR3 has 15 residues. Germline CDR1 is KGHSH and CDR2 is LQKENI. Trimming took 2 bases from V and 4 from J; bases not matched to a gene: 2.

The chain recombines TRBV2 with TRBJ2-3; TRBD1 aligns across 8 bases. The CDR3 length is 14 residues. With 4 bases clipped from V and 4 bases from J, the junction kept 4 bases outside the gene matches. From germline, CDR1 is SNHLY and CDR2 FYNNEI. The CDR3 reads CASSVDRAPDTQYF. CDR3 DNA: TGTGCCAGCAGTGTGGACAGGGCCCCAGATACGCAGTATTTT.

This chain joins TRBV19 and TRBJ2-7; D not resolved. CDR1 is LNHDA, CDR2 SQIVND, per germline (reference sequence). CDR3 length: 13 residues. V lost 3 bases, J lost 3 bases, and 9 bases lay in between. The CDR3 here is CASSIRLYYEQYF. In DNA form, the CDR3 reads TGTGCCAGTAGTATCCGACTTTACTACGAGCAGTACTTC.

V is TRBV30 and J is TRBJ1-5; maybe TRBD1 (6 bases). Trimming removed 0 bases from V and 6 bases from J, with 12 bases in between. CDR1 GTSNPN and CDR2 SVGIG come from the germline V gene (reference sequence). CDR3 size: 14 residues. The CDR3 sequence: CAWSVVGASQPQHF. As DNA, the CDR3 is TGTGCCTGGAGTGTGGTGGGGGCAAGTCAGCCCCAGCATTTT.